This TCR beta chain is drawn from a study of vaccination effects on CD4 cells after COVID-19. The CDR3 is 15 amino acids. Trimming removed 4 bases from V and 6 bases from J, with 16 bases in between. The germline gives CDR1 SGHTA, CDR2 FQGNSA. ViraFEST used viral peptide pools to expand antigen-specific CD4+ T cells before sequencing. CD4+ T cell isolation took place after less than 13 days of culture. Sometime from March through December 2020, the person acquired a SARS-CoV-2 infection that PCR confirmed. Clones were read by immunoSEQ multiplex PCR, and TCRdb kept only the in-frame ones, dropping some. The sample has roughly 25,000 clones, 69% seen once. In regard to this clone: The antigen is unknown.

Material: CD4+ T cells from PBMCs cultured with SARS-CoV-2 spike peptides, obtained before COVID-19 vaccination. The sequence came from a human donor who had a prior SARS-CoV-2 infection. The chain couples TRBV7-2 to TRBJ2-4; D unresolved. The CDR3 here is CASSSPGLGRNIQYF. In nucleotides, the CDR3 is TGTGCCAGCAGCTCACCTGGGTTGGGTCGAAACATTCAGTACTTC.